Detailed here is one T cell receptor beta chain. This entry belongs to a study of OX40 agonist ivuxolimab in advanced cancers. Using immunoSEQ multiplex PCR, the repertoire was profiled, and TCRdb retains in-frame clones only, with some absent. The table shows over 75,000 clones, with around nine tenths occurring only once. Trimming left V 6 bases short and J 2 bases short, with 19 bases between. The CDR3 length is 16 residues. The germline gives CDR1 MDHEN, CDR2 SYDVKM. The TCR was taken from an adult with an advanced solid tumor such as melanoma, head and neck, liver or kidney cancer. The sample was CD4+ or CD8+ T cells sorted from blood, taken in a trial of the OX40 agonist ivuxolimab. V and J are TRBV28 and TRBJ1-2, with D possibly matching TRBD1 (5 bases). In nucleotides, the CDR3 is TGTGCCAGCAGACCACCCGACGGGGCGTTAAACTATGGCTACACCTTC. Its protein is CASRPPDGALNYGYTF.